A single sample gave rise to the 18 T cell receptor beta chains below, sequenced in a study of cytomegalovirus exposure and HLA in healthy donors. The PCR had 60 Vbeta and 13 Jbeta primers. Clones were sequenced by immunoSEQ multiplex PCR, and TCRdb holds only the in-frame ones, with some missing. Among around 130,000 clones listed, about 80% were seen once. Source material: PBMCs. These receptors were collected from a human donor in good health.

The chain recombines TRBV7-9 with TRBJ1-5; D not resolved. Looked up from germline, CDR1 is SEHNR and CDR2 is FQNEAQ (reference sequence). V was shortened by 5 bases and J by 3 bases, with 8 bases between the two germline ends. The CDR3 is made up of 13 amino acids. CDR3 residues: CASSPGVNQPQHF. CDR3 DNA sequence: TGTGCCAGCAGCCCCGGGGTCAATCAGCCCCAGCATTTT.

The gene calls are TRBV5-1 and TRBJ2-5; 7 bases are a match to TRBD1. The CDR3 is 19 residues long. V lost 0 bases to trimming and J lost 5 bases; unmatched junction nucleotides: 19. Germline CDR1 is SGHRS and CDR2 is YFSETQ. The CDR3 DNA is TGCGCCAGCAGCTTGGCTTCACCCATCGACAGGGACCTCGCGGAGACCCAGTACTTC. Residues: CASSLASPIDRDLAETQYF.

Here the CDR3 reads CASRGGRRNYGYTF. The CDR3 DNA reads as TGTGCCAGCAGGGGGGGGCGTCGGAACTATGGCTACACCTTC. The chain links TRBV6-1 to TRBJ1-2, with D perhaps matching TRBD1 (6 bases). The V end lost 6 bases, the J end lost 2 bases, and 13 bases lay between the germline ends. The CDR3 runs 14 residues. Germline V lookup: CDR1 MNHNS, CDR2 SASEGT.

The CDR3: CASSSPSGVGETQYF. The CDR3 DNA reads as TGCGCCAGCAGCTCGCCTAGCGGGGTCGGGGAGACCCAGTACTTC. The gene calls are TRBV5-1 and TRBJ2-5, with 9 bases aligning to TRBD2. V shed 3 bases, J shed 5 bases, and the junction held 8 bases outside the gene matches. CDR3 length: 15 residues. Germline CDR1 and CDR2: SGHRS and YFSETQ.

The genes are TRBV6-6 and TRBJ2-7; tentative D call: TRBD1 (6 bases). V lost 6 bases and J lost 11, with 23 bases in between. This CDR3 region has 14 residues. Per germline, CDR1 MNHNY and CDR2 SVGAGI (reference sequence). The CDR3 is CASSRADLPGTKYF. CDR3 bases: TGTGCCAGCAGCCGCGCGGACCTTCCGGGGACAAAGTACTTC.

J is TRBJ2-1 and V is TRBV4-1; TRBD1 matches at 11 bases. Germline V CDR1 and CDR2: MGHRA, YSYEKL. This CDR3 is built from 16 residues. J lost 8 bases, V lost 3 bases, and 9 bases had no gene match. The CDR3 loop is CASSHTPDRGRDEQFF. CDR3 in DNA: TGCGCCAGCAGCCATACGCCGGACAGGGGGCGTGATGAGCAGTTCTTC.

The V gene is TRBV13, the J gene TRBJ2-3, with 7 positions matching TRBD1. The germline CDR1 and CDR2 sequences are PRHDT and FYEKMQ (reference sequence). The CDR3 consists of 15 residues. V shed 3 bases, J shed 2 bases, and the junction held 5 bases outside the gene matches. The CDR3 DNA follows: TGTGCCAGCAGCTTGAATGGACAGGACACAGATACGCAGTATTTT. Encoded protein: CASSLNGQDTDTQYF.

This clone was found once. This chain uses TRBV18 with TRBJ2-5; D is perhaps TRBD2 (5 bases). CDR1 and CDR2 from the germline V gene are KGHSH and LQKENI. V dropped 6 bases and J dropped 3 bases, with 14 bases sitting between them. The length of the CDR3 is 14 residues. The CDR3 loop is CASSFVDSEETQYF. CDR3 bases: TGTGCCAGCTCGTTCGTGGACTCCGAAGAGACCCAGTACTTC.

V gene TRBV9 combines with J gene TRBJ1-1, with D possibly TRBD1 on 6 matching bases. Germline V gene data show CDR1 as SGDLS and CDR2 as YYNGEE. Trimming took 0 bases from V and 7 from J, leaving 10 bases between them. The CDR3 is 13 residues long. The CDR3 region has the DNA TGTGCCAGCAGCGTAGGGGCGGACAGTGAAGCTTTCTTT. It encodes CASSVGADSEAFF.

The chain links TRBV7-3 to TRBJ2-5, with a possible D match to TRBD1 (5 bases). The J call may not be correct, given that the DNA end is closer to TRBJ2-7. This CDR3 is built from 17 residues. The germline V gene has CDR1 SGHTA and CDR2 FQGTGA. CDR3 sequence (DNA): TGTGCCAGCAGCTTCCCCCGACAGTTCCCTTTCTCCTACGAGCAGTACTTC. The encoded protein is CASSFPRQFPFSYEQYF.

This clone was detected a few times. The CDR3 loop reads CASSFLSGGTDTQYF. CDR3 sequence (DNA): TGTGCCAGCAGTTTCCTGAGCGGAGGCACAGATACGCAGTATTTT. The rearrangement links TRBV28 to TRBJ2-3; possible D gene TRBD2, 5 bases. This CDR3 contains 15 residues. CDR1 is MDHEN, CDR2 SYDVKM, per germline. V dropped 3 bases and J dropped 1 base, with 11 bases sitting between them.

CDR3 sequence (DNA): TGCACCAGCAGCCTCAACAGGGGGCATATAGATACGCAGTATTTT. Its protein is CTSSLNRGHIDTQYF. This chain connects TRBV1 to TRBJ2-3; no DNA check was done on the table's D call, TRBD1. TRBV1 is reported as a pseudogene. The CDR3 runs to 15 residues.

This chain joins TRBV6-1 and TRBJ1-2; perhaps TRBD1 as D (6 bases). V lost 0 bases, J lost 1 base, and 12 bases lay in between. CDR3 size: 16 residues. CDR1 is MNHNS and CDR2 is SASEGT in the germline V gene. Written as DNA, the CDR3 is TGTGCCAGCAGTGAAGCGACAGGATCCCTTAACTATGGCTACACCTTC. This sequence encodes CASSEATGSLNYGYTF.

In its sample, this clone was seen a few times. The chain couples TRBV19 to TRBJ2-7; a weak D match, TRBD2 (6 bases). CDR3 length: 12 residues. The germline V gene encodes CDR1 LNHDA and CDR2 SQIVND (reference sequence). Trimming took off 0 bases at V and 11 bases at J, with 11 bases between the two ends. The CDR3 sequence: CASSIDGEEEYF. Written as DNA, the CDR3 is TGTGCCAGTAGTATAGATGGGGAGGAGGAGTACTTC. The whole variable domain, remainder taken from reference TRBV19 and TRBJ2-7, is DGGITQSPKYLFRKEGQNVTLSCEQNLNHDAMYWYRQDPGQGLRLIYYSQIVNDFQKGDIAEGYSVSREKKESFPLTVTSAQKNPTAFYLCASSIDGEEEYFGPGTRLTVT.

This clone was picked up one time. This sequence joins TRBV27 and TRBJ2-2, with a tentative D call TRBD2 (6 bases). V lost 7 bases and J 6 bases, leaving 9 bases between the germline ends. The CDR3 spans 12 residues. Germline V gene data show CDR1 as MNHEY and CDR2 as SMNVEV (reference sequence). This CDR3 reads CASTWGAGELFF. Here the CDR3 DNA reads TGTGCCAGCACCTGGGGGGCCGGGGAGCTGTTTTTT.

The chain is built from TRBV7-8 and TRBJ2-3; perhaps TRBD1 as D (5 bases). Deletions cut 3 bases from V and 4 bases from J, with 8 bases between. This CDR3 has 13 residues. Per the germline V gene, CDR1 is SGHVS and CDR2 is FQNEAQ. CDR3 loop: CASSFIRADTQYF. The CDR3 DNA is TGTGCCAGCAGCTTCATCAGGGCAGATACGCAGTATTTT.

The chain recombines TRBV7-9 with TRBJ2-5; TRBD2 is a possible D gene (6 bases). In germline, CDR1 is SEHNR, CDR2 FQNEAQ (reference sequence). The CDR3 length is 15 residues. V dropped 1 base and J dropped 5 bases, with 14 bases sitting between them. The CDR3 nucleotides read TGTGCCAGCAGCTTAGAACTAGCAGGAGGGGAGACCCAGTACTTC. Translating gives CASSLELAGGETQYF.

The chain is built from TRBV28 and TRBJ2-7; D remains ambiguous. V lost 7 bases, J lost 7 bases, and 17 bases lay in between. The germline CDR1 and CDR2 sequences are MDHEN and SYDVKM. The CDR3 has 13 amino acids. CDR3 sequence: CASNSPFRLEQYF. CDR3 bases: TGTGCCAGCAACTCCCCCTTTAGATTGGAGCAGTACTTC.